This note documents a single T cell receptor beta chain sequence. Using immunoSEQ multiplex PCR, the repertoire was profiled, and TCRdb retains in-frame clones only, with some absent. The sample contains some 170,000 clones, less than 90% of which appear only once. This sample stems from a study of blood T cell repertoires in COVID-19. Looking at the study overall: Acute and convalescent COVID-19 samples came from the United States, Italy and Spain.

Participants were placed into cohorts based on the clinical history they reported. Trimming removed 3 bases from V and 10 bases from J; junction bases left unmatched: 7. The CDR3 totals 13 residues. The V gene's germline CDR1 is SNHLY and CDR2 FYNNEI. The clonotype comes from a human donor with acute COVID-19. The donor label of this sample is uncertain. Sequencing used PBMCs or T cells enriched from blood (not recorded which). This sequence joins TRBV2 and TRBJ1-2, with 8 bases that match TRBD1. The CDR3 sequence: CASSDQDRADYTF. CDR3 nucleotide sequence: TGTGCCAGCAGTGACCAGGACAGGGCGGACTACACCTTC. The complete variable domain, with remaining parts taken from reference TRBV2 and TRBJ1-2, reads EPEVTQTPSHQVTQMGQEVILRCVPISNHLYFYWYRQILGQKVEFLVSFYNNEISEKSEIFDDQFSVERPDGSNFTLKIRSTKLEDSAMYFCASSDQDRADYTFGSGTRLTVV.